Listed below are T cell receptor beta chains from one sample, sequenced in a study of cytomegalovirus exposure and HLA in healthy donors. TCRdb's table, derived via immunoSEQ multiplex PCR, lists solely in-frame clones and lacks some. There are 150,000 or so clones in the sample; approximately 84% occur only once, and roughly 2.2% lies in the top ten. The sample was PBMCs. Receptors originate from a man aged 18 to 30 in good health and CMV-seropositive. CDR3s include the opening cysteine and the closing phenylalanine or tryptophan. D genes are given only for firm matches.

>TRBD1|TRBV25-1|TRBJ2-6
TGTGCCAGCAGTGATCTCCGGACAGGAGTCTCTGGGGCCAACGTCCTGACTTTC
CASSDLRTGVSGANVLTF
>TRBD2|TRBV5-4|TRBJ2-2
TGTGCCAGCAGGCGGACTAGCGGGGGGGAGGCCACCGGGGAGCTGTTTTTT
CASRRTSGGEATGELFF
>NA|TRBV4-1|TRBJ2-7
TGCGCCAGCAGCCAAGATCTTACAGACCTCTACGAGCAGTACTTC
CASSQDLTDLYEQYF
>NA|TRBV6-1|TRBJ2-7
TGTGCCAGCATCAAATGGGGGGACCACGAGCAGTACTTC
CASIKWGDHEQYF
>TRBD2|TRBV13|TRBJ2-2
TGTGCCAGCAGCTTCCTAGCGGGGGGTGCCGGGGAGCTGTTTTTT
CASSFLAGGAGELFF
>TRBD1|TRBV9|TRBJ1-5
TGTGCCAGCAGCGTAGGAACAGGGGTTAGCAATCAGCCCCAGCATTTT
CASSVGTGVSNQPQHF
>NA|TRBV12-5|TRBJ2-7
TGTGCTAGTGGTTCCCTTTACGAGCAGTACTTC
CASGSLYEQYF
>TRBD1|TRBV5-4|TRBJ1-3
TGTGCCAGCAGCCTAGGGGGCAGGGTGTTGTCTGGAAACACCATATATTTT
CASSLGGRVLSGNTIYF
>NA|TRBV29-1|TRBJ1-1
TGCAGCGGTGCCCCGGAGACTGAAGCTTTCTTT
CSGAPETEAFF
>NA|TRBV4-3|TRBJ2-6
TGCGCCAGCAGCTACGGGACAACCAGCTCTGGGGCCAACGTCCTGACTTTC
CASSYGTTSSGANVLTF